This TCR beta chain derives from a study of T-cell reconstitution after alpha-beta-depleted transplantation in children. Remarks on this clonotype: Its antigen is currently unknown.

Broader study findings: By one year post-transplant, T-cell counts and diversity largely arose from T cells that were newly produced.

Unique molecular identifiers were incorporated when the TCRbeta library was constructed. Each CDR3 protein is one row after TCRdb ran MiXCR on the PCR reads. The table has about 240,000 distinct CDR3 sequences, 20% to 30% seen once. The receptor comes from a girl aged 2-10 years with Fanconi anemia, due to receive a stem cell transplant. Sequenced material: PBMCs, taken before TCRalphabeta/CD19-depleted stem cell transplant.

The CDR3 DNA follows: TGTGCCGGCTCCTGGAGAGAGACCCAGTACTTC. Encoded protein: CAGSWRETQYF. The chain couples TRBV2 to TRBJ2-5; no firm D call. The CDR3 sequence is 11 residues long. The germline CDR1 and CDR2 sequences are SNHLY and FYNNEI. V lost 11 bases and J lost 4, with 11 bases in between.